This T cell receptor beta chain stems from a study of blood T cell repertoires in COVID-19. The wider study: Whether acute or convalescent, the COVID-19 samples came from the United States, Italy and Spain. T cells, B-cell-depleted T cells, or PBMCs supplied cDNA or gDNA.

Deletions cut 3 bases from V and 4 bases from J, with 15 bases between. CDR3 size: 15 residues. Germline V lookup: CDR1 MNHEY, CDR2 SVGAGI. Original methodology: Nucleated cell number was recorded as an estimate derived from reference gene primer amplification. The assay was immunoSEQ multiplex PCR, and TCRdb's table has in-frame clones only and misses some. V, J and clone size derive from that table, while D and trimming were established from the DNA sequence. The data show tens of thousands of clones, 75% seen once. The sequenced sample was peripheral blood. V and J are TRBV6-5 and TRBJ1-2, with D possibly matching TRBD1 (6 bases). The TCR comes from a woman aged 45-59 years with acute or convalescent COVID-19. The CDR3 spells CASSYSRGDTYGYTF. CDR3 DNA: TGTGCCAGCAGTTATTCCAGGGGCGATACCTATGGCTACACCTTC.